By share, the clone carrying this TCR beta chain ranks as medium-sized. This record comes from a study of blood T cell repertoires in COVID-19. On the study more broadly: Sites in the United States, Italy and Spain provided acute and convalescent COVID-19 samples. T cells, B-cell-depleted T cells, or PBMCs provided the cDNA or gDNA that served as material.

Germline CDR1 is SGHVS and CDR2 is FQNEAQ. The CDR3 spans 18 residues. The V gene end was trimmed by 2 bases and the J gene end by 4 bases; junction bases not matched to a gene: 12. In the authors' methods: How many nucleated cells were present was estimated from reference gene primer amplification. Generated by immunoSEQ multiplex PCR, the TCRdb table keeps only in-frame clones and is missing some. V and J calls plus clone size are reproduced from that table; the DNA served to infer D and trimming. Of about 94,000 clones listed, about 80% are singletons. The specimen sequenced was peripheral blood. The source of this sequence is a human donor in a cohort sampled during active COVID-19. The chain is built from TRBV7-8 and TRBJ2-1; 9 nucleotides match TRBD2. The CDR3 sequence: CASSLKAVGLAGYNEQFF. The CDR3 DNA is TGTGCCAGCAGCTTAAAGGCGGTTGGGCTAGCGGGATACAATGAGCAGTTCTTC.